This T cell receptor beta chain originates from a study of monozygotic twins with inflammatory bowel disease. After re-calling the 5' RACE reads, TCRdb lists one entry per CDR3 protein, DNA absent. The table counts 300,000 to 350,000 distinct CDR3 sequences; approximately 2% lies in the top ten. Germline CDR1 is MNHEY and CDR2 is SVGEGT. The CDR3 extends over 21 amino acids. The rearrangement joins TRBV6-2 or TRBV6-3 to TRBJ2-6; TCRdb gives TRBD1 as the D gene, but with no DNA this cannot be confirmed. Sequencing was performed on blood. This TCR derives from a human donor with ulcerative colitis or Crohn's disease, or a healthy co-twin of an affected twin (not recorded which). CDR3 sequence reads: CASTPNFSSAQPYSGANVLTF.